Below, 4 T cell receptor beta chains from the same sample are listed, as sequenced in a study of CD8 T cells in Susac syndrome. Reverse transcription of 0.5 to 1 ug RNA was performed with random hexamers. Using its own MiXCR run on the immunoSEQ multiplex PCR reads, TCRdb lists one record per CDR3 protein. The sample consists of over 100,000 distinct CDR3 sequences, just under 95% of them appearing once. Sequenced material: CD8+ T cells from PBMCs. These receptors originate from a human donor with Susac syndrome.

In this sample, this clonotype turned up once. The rearrangement joins TRBV20-1 to TRBJ2-5; 7 nucleotides line up with TRBD1. Germline assignment: CDR1 DFQATT and CDR2 SNEGSKA (reference sequence). V lost 0 bases to trimming and J lost 6 bases; unmatched junction nucleotides: 7. CDR3 length: 14 amino acids. The CDR3 bases are TGCAGTGCTAGAGAACGACAGGGATTGCAGACCCAGTACTTC. Its protein is CSARERQGLQTQYF.

This chain uses TRBV20-1 with TRBJ1-4; maybe TRBD1 (5 bases). The CDR3 is 12 amino acids. V was pared by 4 bases and J by 8 bases, with 11 bases between. The germline CDR1 and CDR2 sequences are DFQATT and SNEGSKA (reference sequence). The DNA for the CDR3 is TGCAGTGCTATGGGACGGTGGGAAAAACTGTTTTTT. It codes for CSAMGRWEKLFF.

The rearrangement joins TRBV4-1 to TRBJ2-1; D remains ambiguous. The CDR3 is 14 amino acids. The germline gives CDR1 MGHRA, CDR2 YSYEKL. V was clipped by 0 bases and J by 5 bases, with 8 bases between them. The CDR3 bases are TGCGCCAGCAGCCAAGATCTTTTCGACAATGAGCAGTTCTTC. Its translation is CASSQDLFDNEQFF.

The V call is TRBV19, the J call TRBJ1-1; D may be TRBD1 (6 bases). The CDR3 length is 10 residues. Germline lookup yields CDR1 LNHDA and CDR2 SQIVND (reference sequence). Deletions cut 7 bases from V and 10 bases from J, with 10 bases between. The CDR3 is CASIQGGAFF. Here the CDR3 DNA reads TGTGCCAGTATTCAAGGGGGAGCTTTCTTT.